Listed below are T cell receptor beta chains from one sample, sequenced in a study of blood T cell repertoires in COVID-19. Method: immunoSEQ multiplex PCR; TCRdb's copy keeps in-frame clones and lacks some. Of 200,000 to 250,000 clones detected, about four fifths appear once; the ten largest clones hold about 3.2%. What was sequenced was peripheral blood. Every receptor here comes from a woman aged 18-35 years with acute or convalescent COVID-19. Both conserved end residues are part of each CDR3. Each record gives: CDR3 length, D gene, clone size, V gene, J gene, CDR3 protein, CDR3 DNA. A D gene is named only where the DNA matches it firmly. The size of a clone is reported for some rows only, either as once, few or many, or as a class for expanded clones.

cdr3_length: 17
d_call: -
clone_size: -
v_call: TRBV6-2/TRBV6-3
j_call: TRBJ1-2
cdr3_aa: CASSPWGLRQDWYGYTF
cdr3_nt: TGTGCCAGCAGTCCCTGGGGTTTGAGACAGGACTGGTATGGCTACACCTTC

cdr3_length: 15
d_call: TRBD1
clone_size: -
v_call: TRBV28
j_call: TRBJ1-2
cdr3_aa: CASLTGGKANYGYTF
cdr3_nt: TGTGCCAGCTTAACAGGGGGAAAAGCTAACTATGGCTACACCTTC

cdr3_length: 17
d_call: -
clone_size: few
v_call: TRBV6-1
j_call: TRBJ1-2
cdr3_aa: CASSEWAGVDSPDGYTF
cdr3_nt: TGTGCCAGCAGTGAATGGGCGGGGGTGGACAGCCCAGATGGCTACACCTTC

cdr3_length: 12
d_call: -
clone_size: -
v_call: TRBV6-2/TRBV6-3
j_call: TRBJ2-7
cdr3_aa: CASSSSGREQYF
cdr3_nt: TGTGCCAGCAGTTCATCGGGTCGCGAGCAGTACTTC

cdr3_length: 13
d_call: TRBD2
clone_size: -
v_call: TRBV18
j_call: TRBJ2-1
cdr3_aa: CASSQREENEQFF
cdr3_nt: TGTGCCAGCTCGCAGCGGGAGGAGAATGAGCAGTTCTTC

cdr3_length: 17
d_call: TRBD2
clone_size: once
v_call: TRBV10-1
j_call: TRBJ2-7
cdr3_aa: CASSLPRGTSGRYEQYF
cdr3_nt: TGCGCCAGCAGCCTACCAAGGGGGACTAGCGGGAGGTACGAGCAGTACTTC

cdr3_length: 16
d_call: TRBD2
clone_size: -
v_call: TRBV14
j_call: TRBJ2-5
cdr3_aa: CASSQLTSGRKETQYF
cdr3_nt: TGTGCCAGCAGCCAACTGACTAGCGGGAGAAAAGAGACCCAGTACTTC

cdr3_length: 15
d_call: -
clone_size: -
v_call: TRBV3-1/TRBV3-2
j_call: TRBJ1-2
cdr3_aa: CASSPSTVGGYGYTF
cdr3_nt: TGTGCCAGCAGCCCTTCAACAGTGGGGGGCTATGGCTACACCTTC

cdr3_length: 12
d_call: -
clone_size: -
v_call: TRBV29-1
j_call: TRBJ1-1
cdr3_aa: CSVVRGFDEAFF
cdr3_nt: TGCAGCGTTGTTCGGGGGTTTGATGAAGCTTTCTTT

cdr3_length: 14
d_call: -
clone_size: -
v_call: TRBV27
j_call: TRBJ2-5
cdr3_aa: CASSARWSVETQYF
cdr3_nt: TGTGCCAGCAGTGCCCGTTGGAGCGTGGAGACCCAGTACTTC

cdr3_length: 16
d_call: -
clone_size: once
v_call: TRBV15
j_call: TRBJ1-2
cdr3_aa: CATSTTDRLGDYGYTF
cdr3_nt: TGTGCCACCAGCACGACTGACAGGTTAGGCGACTATGGCTACACCTTC

cdr3_length: 15
d_call: TRBD1
clone_size: -
v_call: TRBV6-5
j_call: TRBJ1-6
cdr3_aa: CASLTRTGIFSPLHF
cdr3_nt: TGTGCCAGCTTGACCCGGACAGGGATATTCTCACCCCTCCACTTT

cdr3_length: 15
d_call: TRBD2
clone_size: -
v_call: TRBV6-2/TRBV6-3
j_call: TRBJ2-1
cdr3_aa: CASSYPGTSGKGQFF
cdr3_nt: TGTGCCAGCAGTTACCCTGGGACTAGCGGGAAGGGGCAGTTCTTC

cdr3_length: 14
d_call: -
clone_size: -
v_call: TRBV11-2
j_call: TRBJ2-2
cdr3_aa: CASSLFPGTGELFF
cdr3_nt: TGTGCCAGCAGCTTATTCCCCGGCACCGGGGAGCTGTTTTTT

cdr3_length: 18
d_call: TRBD2
clone_size: -
v_call: TRBV18
j_call: TRBJ2-7
cdr3_aa: CASSVRGLAGGLGYEQYF
cdr3_nt: TGTGCCAGCTCAGTGCGGGGTCTAGCGGGAGGGCTAGGCTACGAGCAGTACTTC

cdr3_length: 18
d_call: TRBD2
clone_size: -
v_call: TRBV13
j_call: TRBJ2-7
cdr3_aa: CASSPLAGGGMRGYEQYF
cdr3_nt: TGTGCCAGCAGCCCGCTAGCGGGAGGAGGAATGAGGGGTTACGAGCAGTACTTC

cdr3_length: 14
d_call: TRBD1
clone_size: -
v_call: TRBV6-2/TRBV6-3
j_call: TRBJ1-2
cdr3_aa: CASSYGTGGHGYTF
cdr3_nt: TGTGCCAGCAGTTACGGGACAGGGGGCCATGGCTACACCTTC

cdr3_length: 16
d_call: TRBD2
clone_size: -
v_call: TRBV7-6
j_call: TRBJ2-1
cdr3_aa: CASSLLGGSSYNEQFF
cdr3_nt: TGTGCCAGCAGCTTATTGGGCGGGAGTTCCTACAATGAGCAGTTCTTC

cdr3_length: 14
d_call: TRBD1
clone_size: -
v_call: TRBV27
j_call: TRBJ1-2
cdr3_aa: CASSTRTGNYGYTF
cdr3_nt: TGTGCCAGCAGTACCCGGACAGGGAACTATGGCTACACCTTC

cdr3_length: 14
d_call: -
clone_size: -
v_call: TRBV19
j_call: TRBJ1-1
cdr3_aa: CASSPGSLNTEAFF
cdr3_nt: TGTGCCAGTAGTCCAGGCTCATTGAACACTGAAGCTTTCTTT

cdr3_length: 15
d_call: TRBD1
clone_size: -
v_call: TRBV4-1
j_call: TRBJ1-1
cdr3_aa: CASSQDDRGGTEAFF
cdr3_nt: TGCGCCAGCAGCCAAGATGACAGGGGAGGTACTGAAGCTTTCTTT

cdr3_length: 15
d_call: -
clone_size: many
v_call: TRBV4-2
j_call: TRBJ2-1
cdr3_aa: CASSQDSPRLGEQFF
cdr3_nt: TGTGCCAGCAGCCAAGATTCCCCCCGACTAGGTGAGCAGTTCTTC

cdr3_length: 14
d_call: TRBD1
clone_size: -
v_call: TRBV7-2
j_call: TRBJ1-6
cdr3_aa: CASDSGTGGSPLHF
cdr3_nt: TGTGCCAGCGATTCCGGGACAGGGGGATCACCCCTCCACTTT

cdr3_length: 19
d_call: TRBD2
clone_size: once
v_call: TRBV7-9
j_call: TRBJ2-1
cdr3_aa: CASSASGTSGLSSYNEQFF
cdr3_nt: TGTGCCAGCAGCGCATCCGGGACTAGCGGACTAAGCTCCTACAATGAGCAGTTCTTC

cdr3_length: 16
d_call: TRBD1
clone_size: -
v_call: TRBV27
j_call: TRBJ1-2
cdr3_aa: CASSPGQGRNNYGYTF
cdr3_nt: TGTGCCAGCAGTCCGGGACAGGGGCGAAATAACTATGGCTACACCTTC

cdr3_length: 12
d_call: TRBD2
clone_size: -
v_call: TRBV20-1
j_call: TRBJ2-1
cdr3_aa: CSASSGGGEQFF
cdr3_nt: TGCAGTGCTAGTTCTGGCGGGGGTGAGCAGTTCTTC

cdr3_length: 15
d_call: -
clone_size: -
v_call: TRBV27
j_call: TRBJ1-6
cdr3_aa: CATKLRGANNSPLHF
cdr3_nt: TGTGCCACCAAACTCCGGGGGGCAAATAATTCACCCCTCCACTTT

cdr3_length: 13
d_call: -
clone_size: -
v_call: TRBV5-1
j_call: TRBJ1-2
cdr3_aa: CASSRQAGDGYTF
cdr3_nt: TGCGCCAGCAGCCGGCAGGCGGGGGATGGCTACACCTTC

cdr3_length: 14
d_call: TRBD1
clone_size: -
v_call: TRBV3-1/TRBV3-2
j_call: TRBJ2-7
cdr3_aa: CASGTGQGSYEQYF
cdr3_nt: TGTGCCAGCGGAACGGGACAGGGGTCATACGAGCAGTACTTC

cdr3_length: 15
d_call: -
clone_size: -
v_call: TRBV4-3
j_call: TRBJ1-2
cdr3_aa: CASSQEGAGWDGYTF
cdr3_nt: TGCGCCAGCAGCCAAGAGGGGGCAGGGTGGGATGGCTACACCTTC

cdr3_length: 16
d_call: -
clone_size: -
v_call: TRBV5-1
j_call: TRBJ2-4
cdr3_aa: CASSPYDSLAKNIQYF
cdr3_nt: TGCGCCAGCAGCCCATACGACAGCCTAGCCAAAAACATTCAGTACTTC

cdr3_length: 16
d_call: TRBD2
clone_size: -
v_call: TRBV4-3
j_call: TRBJ2-3
cdr3_aa: CASSQGLAGFPDTQYF
cdr3_nt: TGCGCCAGCAGCCAAGGGCTAGCGGGTTTTCCAGATACGCAGTATTTT

cdr3_length: 16
d_call: TRBD2
clone_size: -
v_call: TRBV4-3
j_call: TRBJ2-7
cdr3_aa: CASSQILVTAGLEQYF
cdr3_nt: TGCGCCAGCAGCCAAATCCTCGTCACAGCGGGACTCGAGCAGTACTTC

cdr3_length: 12
d_call: -
clone_size: -
v_call: TRBV28
j_call: TRBJ2-7
cdr3_aa: CATATGLYEQYF
cdr3_nt: TGTGCCACCGCGACCGGACTTTACGAGCAGTACTTC

cdr3_length: 16
d_call: TRBD2
clone_size: -
v_call: TRBV20-1
j_call: TRBJ2-2
cdr3_aa: CSASPSGRAVGGELFF
cdr3_nt: TGCAGTGCTAGTCCCAGCGGGAGGGCCGTTGGCGGGGAGCTGTTTTTT

cdr3_length: 16
d_call: -
clone_size: -
v_call: TRBV7-3
j_call: TRBJ2-1
cdr3_aa: CASSLTGGSTSRTQFF
cdr3_nt: TGTGCCAGCAGCTTAACGGGGGGAAGTACAAGCCGAACCCAGTTCTTC

cdr3_length: 14
d_call: TRBD1
clone_size: -
v_call: TRBV5-8
j_call: TRBJ1-2
cdr3_aa: CASSSDRGFDGYTF
cdr3_nt: TGTGCCAGCAGTAGTGACAGGGGTTTTGATGGCTACACCTTC

cdr3_length: 16
d_call: -
clone_size: -
v_call: TRBV5-6
j_call: TRBJ1-2
cdr3_aa: CASSLRTWAGVYGYTF
cdr3_nt: TGTGCCAGCAGCCTGAGAACCTGGGCAGGGGTCTATGGCTACACCTTC

cdr3_length: 14
d_call: -
clone_size: -
v_call: TRBV5-1
j_call: TRBJ2-5
cdr3_aa: CASSLAAGLQTQYF
cdr3_nt: TGCGCCAGCAGCTTGGCCGCAGGGCTTCAGACCCAGTACTTC

cdr3_length: 13
d_call: -
clone_size: -
v_call: TRBV30
j_call: TRBJ2-5
cdr3_aa: CAWSSGRGETQYF
cdr3_nt: TGTGCCTGGAGTTCTGGGAGGGGGGAGACCCAGTACTTC

cdr3_length: 16
d_call: -
clone_size: -
v_call: TRBV24-1
j_call: TRBJ2-2
cdr3_aa: CATSDTSRVNTGELFF
cdr3_nt: TGTGCCACCAGTGATACTAGCAGAGTTAACACCGGGGAGCTGTTTTTT

cdr3_length: 14
d_call: TRBD2
clone_size: -
v_call: TRBV19
j_call: TRBJ2-7
cdr3_aa: CASSWTSGTYEQYF
cdr3_nt: TGTGCCAGTAGCTGGACTAGCGGCACCTACGAGCAGTACTTC

cdr3_length: 15
d_call: -
clone_size: -
v_call: TRBV27
j_call: TRBJ2-1
cdr3_aa: CASSPGRLSYNEQFF
cdr3_nt: TGTGCCAGCAGTCCAGGTCGTCTCTCCTACAATGAGCAGTTCTTC